This TCR beta chain was recovered during a study of blood T cells in healthy people across ages. A J-beta primer mix and a sample-barcoded 5' primer were used in a second PCR of roughly 7 to 12 cycles. MiXCR was run by TCRdb on the 5' RACE reads, yielding one entry per CDR3 protein. The sample includes around 780,000 distinct CDR3 sequences, roughly 50% of them seen just once. Germline V gene sequence: CDR1 SEHNR, CDR2 FQNEAQ (reference sequence). CDR3 size: 19 residues. Trimming shortened V by 5 bases and J by 0 bases, and 20 bases separated the two germline ends. This clonotype has only a few counts.

The source is a man aged 40-50 years in good health. The chain combines TRBV7-9 with TRBJ2-6, with a tentative D call TRBD2 (6 bases). The sequenced material came from blood. CDR3: CASSERTGTDSSGANVLTF. The CDR3 bases are TGTGCCAGCAGCGAACGAACTGGGACTGACAGCTCTGGGGCCAACGTCCTGACTTTC. Full variable domain (rest looked up from reference TRBV7-9 and TRBJ2-6): DTGVSQNPRHKITKRGQNVTFRCDPISEHNRLYWYRQTLGQGPEFLTYFQNEAQLEKSRLLSDRFSAERPKGSFSTLEIQRTEQGDSAMYLCASSERTGTDSSGANVLTFGAGSRLTVL.